Included here is one TCR beta chain sequence, with context. The data stem from a study of blood T cell repertoires in COVID-19. Overall study: Researchers got acute and convalescent COVID-19 samples from the United States, Italy and Spain.

Original data processing: Cell counts per sample came from amplifying reference gene primers. Method: immunoSEQ multiplex PCR; TCRdb's copy keeps in-frame clones and lacks some. V, J and clone size were drawn from that table, and D and trimming were deduced from the DNA. The sample carries approximately 340,000 clones, approximately 91% recorded once. The CDR3 is made up of 13 amino acids. Germline CDR1 and CDR2: SGHTA and FQGTGA. Trimming at V came to 5 bases and at J to 8 bases, leaving 4 bases not matched to a gene. Each exposed participant met a COVID-19 case in the 2 weeks preceding study entry. This clonotype was sampled from a woman aged 40 to 49 who had been exposed to COVID-19. The chain recombines TRBV7-3 with TRBJ1-3, with TRBD1 matching 9 bases. Sequencing used PBMCs or T cells enriched from blood (not recorded which). CDR3 nucleotides: TGTGCCAGCAGCCCCCGACAGGGGGACACCATATATTTT. It is translated as CASSPRQGDTIYF.